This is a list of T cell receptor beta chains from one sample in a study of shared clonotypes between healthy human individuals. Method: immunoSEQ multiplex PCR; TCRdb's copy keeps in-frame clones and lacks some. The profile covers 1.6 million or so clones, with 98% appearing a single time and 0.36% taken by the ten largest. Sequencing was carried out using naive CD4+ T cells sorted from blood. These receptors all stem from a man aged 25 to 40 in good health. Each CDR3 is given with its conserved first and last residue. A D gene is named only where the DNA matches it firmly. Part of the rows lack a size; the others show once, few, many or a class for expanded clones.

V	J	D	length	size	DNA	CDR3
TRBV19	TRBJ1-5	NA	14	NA	TGTGCCAGTAGAATTGGAGAGGGCAATCAGCCCCAGCATTTT	CASRIGEGNQPQHF
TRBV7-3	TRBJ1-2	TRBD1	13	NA	TGTGCCAGCAGCGCCTCAGACAGGGGCGGCTACACCTTC	CASSASDRGGYTF
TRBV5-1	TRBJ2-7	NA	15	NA	TGCGCCAGCAGCCTGGGGACGGGAAGCTCCTACGAGCAGTACTTC	CASSLGTGSSYEQYF
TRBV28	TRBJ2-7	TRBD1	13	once	TGTGCCAGCAGCTGGGACAGCTCCTACGAGCAGTACTTC	CASSWDSSYEQYF
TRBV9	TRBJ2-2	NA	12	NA	TGTGCCAGCAGCCGGGTGCCCGGGGAGCTGTTTTTT	CASSRVPGELFF
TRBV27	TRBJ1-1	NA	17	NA	TGTGCCAGCAGTTTACAAAGGGGAACAGGGCGGAACACTGAAGCTTTCTTT	CASSLQRGTGRNTEAFF
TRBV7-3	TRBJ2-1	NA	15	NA	TGTGCCAGCAGCTTAAGCGGAACCGCTCTGAATGAGCAGTTCTTC	CASSLSGTALNEQFF
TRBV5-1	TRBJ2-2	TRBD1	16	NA	TGCGCCAGCAGCTCGGGGACAGGGTCGAACACCGGGGAGCTGTTTTTT	CASSSGTGSNTGELFF
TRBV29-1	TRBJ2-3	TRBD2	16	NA	TGCAGCGTTGACTTCGGGGGGGCCCCGGCGGTAGATACGCAGTATTTT	CSVDFGGAPAVDTQYF
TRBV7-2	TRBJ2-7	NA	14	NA	TGTGCCAGCAGCCAAACCAGGGGCCCCTACGAGCAGTACTTC	CASSQTRGPYEQYF
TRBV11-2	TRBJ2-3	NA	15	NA	TGTGCCAGCAGTCTTGGGAGGCAGGTCACAGATACGCAGTATTTT	CASSLGRQVTDTQYF
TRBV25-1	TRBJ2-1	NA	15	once	TGTGCCAGCAGTGAATCAGGGGGGGGTTCGAATGAGCAGTTCTTC	CASSESGGGSNEQFF
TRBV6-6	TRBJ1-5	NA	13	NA	TGTGCCAGCAGGCGGGGAGCTGCTCAGCCCCAGCATTTT	CASRRGAAQPQHF
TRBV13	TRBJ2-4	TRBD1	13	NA	TGTGCCAGCAGTCCCCACAGGGGGAACATTCAGTACTTC	CASSPHRGNIQYF
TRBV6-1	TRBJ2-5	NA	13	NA	TGTGCCAGCTCCAGGGGTCTTCGGGAGACCCAGTACTTC	CASSRGLRETQYF
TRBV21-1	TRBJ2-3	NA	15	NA	TGTGCCAGCAGGGGCGCGGGAGAGTCCACAGATACGCAGTATTTT	CASRGAGESTDTQYF
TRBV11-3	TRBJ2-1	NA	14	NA	TGTGCCAGCAGCTTAGATCAGGGAAACAATGAGCAGTTCTTC	CASSLDQGNNEQFF
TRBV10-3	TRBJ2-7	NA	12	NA	TGTGCCACCCGGGACACAGCCTACGAGCAGTACTTC	CATRDTAYEQYF
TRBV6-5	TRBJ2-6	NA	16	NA	TGTGCCAGCAGTTACTCAAAAGGCTCTGGGGCCAACGTCCTGACTTTC	CASSYSKGSGANVLTF
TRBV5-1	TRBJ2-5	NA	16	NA	TGCGCCAGCAGCTTTGGATCAGGGATTCGCGAAGAGACCCAGTACTTC	CASSFGSGIREETQYF
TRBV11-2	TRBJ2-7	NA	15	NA	TGTGCCAGCAGCCGGGGCAGGATGATGAGATACGAGCAGTACTTC	CASSRGRMMRYEQYF
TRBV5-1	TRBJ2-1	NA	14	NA	TGCGCCAGCAGTCTAGCCTCCTCCTACAATGAGCAGTTCTTC	CASSLASSYNEQFF
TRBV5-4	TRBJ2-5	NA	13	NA	TGTGCCAGCAGCCAAGGAACGGGAGAGACCCAGTACTTC	CASSQGTGETQYF